A single sample gave rise to the 22 T cell receptor beta chains below, sequenced in a study of beta chain features in type 1 diabetes. The whole isolated RNA underwent reverse transcription, so sequencing captured expressed TCRB transcripts. Some clones are missing from TCRdb's copy, which holds only in-frame ones; the method was immunoSEQ multiplex PCR. The table includes under 300,000 clones, about 26% detected once. What was sequenced was central memory CD4+ T cells from blood. The receptors stem from a man younger than 40 in good health.

J is TRBJ1-2 and V is TRBV6-1; D unclear. Germline CDR1 and CDR2: MNHNS and SASEGT. V lost 7 bases to trimming and J lost 4 bases, with 13 bases between them. The CDR3 is 13 amino acids. The CDR3 is CASTGTSPYGYTF. The CDR3 coding sequence is TGTGCCAGCACAGGAACATCCCCCTATGGCTACACCTTC.

This rearrangement joins TRBV7-9 to TRBJ2-1, with unresolved D. The CDR3 has 14 amino acids. The germline gives CDR1 SEHNR, CDR2 FQNEAQ (reference sequence). V dropped 1 base and J dropped 5 bases, with 9 bases sitting between them. DNA of the CDR3: TGTGCCAGCAGCTTAGACGGGCGAGACAATGAGCAGTTCTTC. Translation: CASSLDGRDNEQFF.

This clone was recorded once. This chain connects TRBV18 to TRBJ2-3; no reliable D call. The CDR3 extends over 16 amino acids. V was clipped by 5 bases and J by 6 bases, with 21 bases between them. From germline, CDR1 is KGHSH and CDR2 LQKENI. The CDR3 loop is CASSSSLLDFGDTQYF. The CDR3, as DNA: TGTGCCAGCTCATCATCCCTGCTAGATTTTGGGGATACGCAGTATTTT.

J is TRBJ2-7 and V is TRBV29-1; D might be TRBD2 (6 bases). CDR3 length equals 12 residues. Trimming cost V 7 bases and J 5 bases, with 15 bases left between them. Germline V gives CDR1 SQVTM, CDR2 ANQGSEA. CDR3 region: CSAGPGVDEQYF. DNA for the CDR3: TGCAGCGCTGGACCGGGGGTAGACGAGCAGTACTTC.

The chain links TRBV5-5 to TRBJ2-5, with 8 bases that match TRBD1. CDR1 is SGHKS, CDR2 YYEKEE, per germline (reference sequence). V dropped 0 bases and J dropped 4; count of bases not matched to a gene: 5. The CDR3 length is 15 residues. In nucleotides, the CDR3 is TGTGCCAGCAGCTTGGAAGGACAGGGCGTAGAGACCCAGTACTTC. This encodes CASSLEGQGVETQYF. The variable domain in full, completed from reference TRBV5-5 and TRBJ2-5, reads DAGVTQSPTHLIKTRGQQVTLRCSPISGHKSVSWYQQVLGQGPQFIFQYYEKEERGRGNFPDRFSARQFPNYSSELNVNALLLGDSALYLCASSLEGQGVETQYFGPGTRLLVL.

This clone was detected a few times. The rearrangement joins TRBV18 to TRBJ2-5; D gene ambiguous. The CDR3 length is 13 residues. V was cut by 6 bases and J by 2 bases, with 10 bases left in between. Germline V gives CDR1 KGHSH, CDR2 LQKENI. In DNA, the CDR3 is TGTGCCAGCTCCACAAGAGGACAAGAGACCCAGTACTTC. Translating it yields CASSTRGQETQYF.

This clone was recorded a few times. V and J are TRBV7-7 and TRBJ2-5; no clear D. V shed 1 base and J shed 3 bases, with 6 bases lying between them. Germline CDR1 reads SSHAT; CDR2 reads FNYEAQ (reference sequence). The CDR3 length is 13 residues. The CDR3 DNA reads as TGTGCCAGCAGCTTAGAGGTGAAAGAGACCCAGTACTTC. It translates to CASSLEVKETQYF.

The J gene is TRBJ2-6, the V gene TRBV25-1; D is uncertain. Between the trimmed V and J ends, which lost 3 bases and 0 bases, there was a span of 6 bases. CDR1 MGHDK and CDR2 SYGVNS come from the germline V gene. The CDR3 length is 15 residues. CDR3 sequence reads: CASSETRSGANVLTF. CDR3 in DNA: TGTGCCAGCAGTGAGACCCGCTCTGGGGCCAACGTCCTGACTTTC.

This chain uses TRBV19 with TRBJ2-6; no reliable D call. Germline V gives CDR1 LNHDA, CDR2 SQIVND (reference sequence). The CDR3 sequence is 14 residues long. Trimming took 6 bases from V and 0 from J, leaving 6 bases between them. CDR3 amino acids: CASRGTSGANVLTF. CDR3 DNA sequence: TGTGCCAGTAGGGGAACCTCTGGGGCCAACGTCCTGACTTTC.

This clone was counted between two and nine times. The V gene is TRBV7-8, the J gene TRBJ2-5, with D possibly matching TRBD2 (6 bases). Trimming shortened V by 1 base and J by 9 bases, and 12 bases separated the two germline ends. CDR1 is SGHVS and CDR2 is FQNEAQ in the germline V gene. This CDR3 region has 13 residues. The CDR3 sequence is CASSLERLGAQYF. In nucleotides, the CDR3 is TGTGCCAGCAGCTTAGAGAGACTAGGGGCCCAGTACTTC.

This clone has a handful of counts. V usage is TRBV29-1 and J usage is TRBJ2-3, with a possible D match to TRBD1 (7 bases). Germline V gene data show CDR1 as SQVTM and CDR2 as ANQGSEA. This CDR3 comprises 15 residues. The V end lost 7 bases, the J end lost 0 bases, and 17 bases lay between the germline ends. In DNA, the CDR3 is TGCAGCGCCGCAAAACAGGGGACTAGCACAGATACGCAGTATTTT. The encoded protein is CSAAKQGTSTDTQYF.

The chain joins TRBV28 to TRBJ2-6; TRBD1 might be the D (6 bases). The germline V and J ends were trimmed by 5 bases and 0 bases, with 14 bases remaining between them. Per germline, CDR1 MDHEN and CDR2 SYDVKM. The CDR3 is 17 amino acids. CDR3 DNA: TGTGCCAGCAGTACCCGGACAGAGAGCTCTGGGGCCAACGTCCTGACTTTC. Translation gives CASSTRTESSGANVLTF.

This clone was observed a handful of times. The chain carries TRBV5-6 and TRBJ2-1, with TRBD2 as a possible D gene (5 bases). Per germline, CDR1 SGHDT and CDR2 YYEEEE. V was shortened by 4 bases and J by 8 bases, with 16 bases between the two germline ends. The CDR3 contains 14 residues. The CDR3 reads CASSAAGWRDEQFF. The CDR3 region has the DNA TGTGCCAGCAGCGCGGCGGGTTGGCGGGATGAGCAGTTCTTC.

The chain joins TRBV4-3 to TRBJ2-1, with TRBD1 matching 8 bases. Germline V gene sequence: CDR1 LGHNA, CDR2 YSLEER. The CDR3 length is 15 residues. The junction had 5 bases not matched to a gene; V was cut back by 1 base and J by 6 bases. CDR3 DNA: TGCGCCAGCAGCCAAGGACAGGGGTGGCTCAATGAGCAGTTCTTC. The encoded protein is CASSQGQGWLNEQFF.

V is TRBV2 and J is TRBJ1-1; maybe TRBD1 (6 bases). Trimming left V 6 bases short and J 8 bases short, with 16 bases between. CDR1 and CDR2 (germline): SNHLY, FYNNEI. This CDR3 spans 13 amino acids. CDR3 residues: CASSPGTKREAFF. CDR3 nucleotide sequence: TGTGCCAGCAGCCCCGGGACAAAGAGAGAAGCTTTCTTT. Filled out from reference TRBV2 and TRBJ1-1, the complete variable domain reads EPEVTQTPSHQVTQMGQEVILRCVPISNHLYFYWYRQILGQKVEFLVSFYNNEISEKSEIFDDQFSVERPDGSNFTLKIRSTKLEDSAMYFCASSPGTKREAFFGQGTRLTVV.

The chain uses TRBV7-8 and TRBJ2-7; 7 bases align to TRBD1. Germline CDR1 is SGHVS and CDR2 is FQNEAQ. V shed 4 bases, J shed 4 bases, and the junction held 4 bases outside the gene matches. The CDR3 has 13 residues. The CDR3 reads CASSYQTGYEQYF. The CDR3 DNA reads TGTGCCAGCAGCTATCAGACAGGGTACGAGCAGTACTTC.

This clone was observed a few times. The rearrangement links TRBV7-6 to TRBJ2-5; 8 bases map to TRBD1. Per germline, CDR1 SGHVS and CDR2 FNYEAQ. This CDR3 comprises 16 residues. Unmatched junction bases numbered 13, after V lost 5 bases and J lost 5 bases. CDR3 loop: CASSLTKDRDWETQYF. CDR3 sequence (DNA): TGTGCCAGCAGCCTAACAAAGGACAGGGACTGGGAGACCCAGTACTTC. Full variable domain (rest looked up from reference TRBV7-6 and TRBJ2-5): GAGVSQSPRYKVTKRGQDVALRCDPISGHVSLYWYRQALGQGPEFLTYFNYEAQQDKSGLPNDRFSAERPEGSISTLTIQRTEQRDSAMYRCASSLTKDRDWETQYFGPGTRLLVL.

The chain joins TRBV29-1 to TRBJ2-5; either TRBD1 or TRBD2 may fit D (6 bases each). Germline V gene data show CDR1 as SQVTM and CDR2 as ANQGSEA. The CDR3 contains 13 residues. V lost 2 bases and J 4 bases, leaving 11 bases between the germline ends. CDR3 in DNA: TGCAGCGTTGAACCGGGGGCGGGAGAGACCCAGTACTTC. It encodes CSVEPGAGETQYF.

This clone was found a few times. The V gene is TRBV5-1, the J gene TRBJ2-5, with 8 positions matching TRBD2. This CDR3 has 15 residues. The J segment lost 3 bases and the V segment lost 3 bases, leaving 7 bases of the junction unmatched. Germline assignment: CDR1 SGHRS and CDR2 YFSETQ. Here the CDR3 DNA reads TGCGCCAGCAGCTCTGGTGGTAGCGGGGAAGAGACCCAGTACTTC. Its protein is CASSSGGSGEETQYF. Supplemented by reference TRBV5-1 and TRBJ2-5, the full variable domain reads KAGVTQTPRYLIKTRGQQVTLSCSPISGHRSVSWYQQTPGQGLQFLFEYFSETQRNKGNFPGRFSGRQFSNSRSEMNVSTLELGDSALYLCASSSGGSGEETQYFGPGTRLLVL.

This clone was seen ten or more times. The chain employs TRBV4-2 and TRBJ1-5; 7 nucleotides match TRBD1. Germline V gene sequence: CDR1 LGHNA, CDR2 YNFKEQ. Trimming cost V 8 bases and J 2 bases; bases outside gene matches: 3. The CDR3 has 13 amino acids. The CDR3 DNA reads TGTGCCAGCGGAGGACAGGGCAATCAGCCCCAGCATTTT. This codes for CASGGQGNQPQHF.

This clone was seen more than once but under ten times. The rearrangement uses TRBV9 and TRBJ2-1; D is unclear. CDR1 and CDR2 (germline): SGDLS, YYNGEE. This CDR3 is 14 amino acids long. V was shortened by 1 base and J by 5 bases, with 10 bases between the two germline ends. This CDR3 is CASSVQLAHNEQFF. CDR3 coding DNA: TGTGCCAGCAGCGTACAACTGGCCCACAATGAGCAGTTCTTC. The whole variable domain, filled in from reference TRBV9 and TRBJ2-1, reads DSGVTQTPKHLITATGQRVTLRCSPRSGDLSVYWYQQSLDQGLQFLIQYYNGEERAKGNILERFSAQQFPDLHSELNLSSLELGDSALYFCASSVQLAHNEQFFGPGTRLTVL.

The chain couples TRBV7-9 to TRBJ2-5, with D unclear. There are 13 residues in the CDR3. Between the trimmed V and J ends, which lost 5 bases and 4 bases, there was a span of 11 bases. The germline V gene encodes CDR1 SEHNR and CDR2 FQNEAQ (reference sequence). The DNA for the CDR3 is TGTGCCAGCAGCCAGGATAAAAGAGAGACCCAGTACTTC. Protein product: CASSQDKRETQYF. The variable domain in full, with the rest retrieved from reference TRBV7-9 and TRBJ2-5, is DTGVSQNPRHKITKRGQNVTFRCDPISEHNRLYWYRQTLGQGPEFLTYFQNEAQLEKSRLLSDRFSAERPKGSFSTLEIQRTEQGDSAMYLCASSQDKRETQYFGPGTRLLVL.